The rows below give T cell receptor beta chains drawn from one sample of a study of blood T cell repertoires in COVID-19. Generated by immunoSEQ multiplex PCR, the TCRdb table keeps only in-frame clones and is missing some. The sample carries 65,000 or so clones, just under 85% recorded once. Specimen: peripheral blood. These receptors all come from a man between 60 and 75 years old with acute or convalescent COVID-19. Each CDR3 is given with its conserved first and last residue. The order of the fields is D gene, V gene, clone size, J gene, CDR3 protein, CDR3 DNA. A D gene is named only where the DNA matches it firmly. Size values are once, few and many counts, or a class for expanded clones, and some rows have none.

>TRBD1|TRBV12-3/TRBV12-4|.|TRBJ2-5
CASSRQGVWTQYF
TGTGCCAGCAGCCGACAGGGGGTTTGGACCCAGTACTTC
>TRBD1|TRBV7-3|.|TRBJ2-5
CASSPQGGRETQYF
TGTGCCAGCAGCCCACAGGGGGGTAGGGAGACCCAGTACTTC
>TRBD1|TRBV9|once|TRBJ2-7
CASSVNRGPQYF
TGTGCCAGCAGCGTAAACAGGGGGCCGCAGTACTTC
>.|TRBV9|medium-sized|TRBJ2-1
CASSVNGDSYNEQFF
TGTGCCAGCAGCGTCAACGGGGACTCCTACAATGAGCAGTTCTTC
>.|TRBV10-3|.|TRBJ2-1
CAISEGLGEQFF
TGTGCCATCAGTGAGGGACTCGGTGAGCAGTTCTTC
>.|TRBV5-6|.|TRBJ2-5
CASSLAWSEARRGTQYF
TGTGCCAGCAGCTTGGCCTGGAGTGAAGCGAGAAGAGGGACCCAGTACTTC
>TRBD1|TRBV4-1|few|TRBJ1-5
CASSQVAGGYQPQHF
TGCGCCAGCAGCCAAGTGGCAGGGGGCTATCAGCCCCAGCATTTT
>.|TRBV10-3|.|TRBJ2-5
CAITDIGGTQYF
TGTGCCATCACCGACATAGGGGGGACCCAGTACTTC
>.|TRBV5-4|.|TRBJ2-5
CASSYRELQETQYF
TGTGCCAGCAGCTACCGAGAGTTACAAGAGACCCAGTACTTC
>TRBD2|TRBV30|few|TRBJ2-3
CAWTAGGTDTQYF
TGTGCCTGGACAGCGGGGGGCACAGATACGCAGTATTTT
>.|TRBV25-1|.|TRBJ1-6
CASSELGASNSPLHF
TGTGCCAGCAGTGAATTGGGGGCTAGTAATTCACCCCTCCACTTT
>.|TRBV30|.|TRBJ1-5
CAWSLGTDQPQHF
TGTGCCTGGAGCCTCGGGACTGATCAGCCCCAGCATTTT
>TRBD1|TRBV2|.|TRBJ2-1
CASSLRTGGGNEQFF
TGTGCCAGCAGTTTGAGGACAGGGGGCGGGAATGAGCAGTTCTTC
>.|TRBV24-1|.|TRBJ2-2
CAIEKFRGSGELFF
TGTGCCATCGAAAAATTTAGGGGATCCGGGGAGCTGTTTTTT
>.|TRBV23-1|.|TRBJ2-7
CASSHKYRQGGTYEQYF
TGCGCCAGCAGTCACAAATATAGGCAGGGTGGGACCTACGAGCAGTACTTC
>.|TRBV19|.|TRBJ1-5
CASSSPGTSSKPQHF
TGTGCCAGTAGTTCTCCCGGGACAAGCTCGAAGCCCCAGCATTTT
>.|TRBV12-3/TRBV12-4|.|TRBJ2-5
CASSRSTQETQYF
TGTGCCAGCAGTCGAAGCACCCAAGAGACCCAGTACTTC
>TRBD1|TRBV28|.|TRBJ2-5
CASSGQGLEAQYF
TGTGCCAGCAGTGGACAGGGTTTGGAGGCCCAGTACTTC
>.|TRBV2|.|TRBJ1-5
CASSEAAISNQPQHF
TGTGCCAGCAGTGAAGCCGCGATTAGCAATCAGCCCCAGCATTTT
>.|TRBV11-2|few|TRBJ1-1
CASSLGQDFMNTEAFF
TGTGCCAGCAGCTTAGGACAGGATTTCATGAACACTGAAGCTTTCTTT
>TRBD2|TRBV4-2|.|TRBJ2-1
CASSQAYSGGRAWNEQFF
TGTGCCAGCAGCCAAGCTTATAGCGGGGGCCGGGCGTGGAATGAGCAGTTCTTC
>.|TRBV14|once|TRBJ1-3
CASSQVLGNTIYF
TGTGCCAGCAGCCAAGTTCTCGGAAACACCATATATTTT
>.|TRBV28|.|TRBJ1-6
CASTPPITGYVSYNSPLHF
TGTGCCAGCACCCCCCCCATTACAGGTTACGTCTCCTATAATTCACCCCTCCACTTT
>TRBD1|TRBV6-6|.|TRBJ1-6
CAIEDRGINSPLHF
TGTGCCATCGAAGACAGGGGAATTAATTCACCCCTCCACTTT